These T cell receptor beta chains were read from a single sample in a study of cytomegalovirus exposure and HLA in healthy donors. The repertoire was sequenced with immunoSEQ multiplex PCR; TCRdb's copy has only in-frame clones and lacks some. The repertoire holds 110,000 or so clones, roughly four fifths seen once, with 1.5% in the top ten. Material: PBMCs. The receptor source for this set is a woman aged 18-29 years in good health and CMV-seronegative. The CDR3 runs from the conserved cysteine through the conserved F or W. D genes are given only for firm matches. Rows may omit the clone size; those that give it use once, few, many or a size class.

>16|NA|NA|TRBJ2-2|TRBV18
TGTGCCAGCTCACTACTGGAGCGAGGTATTGCCGGGGAGCTGTTTTTT
CASSLLERGIAGELFF
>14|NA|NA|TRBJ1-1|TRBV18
TGTGCCAGCTCACCACAGCGGGCTAACACTGAAGCTTTCTTT
CASSPQRANTEAFF
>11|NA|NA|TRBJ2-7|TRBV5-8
TGTGCCAGCAGCTTCCCCCGCGAGCAGTACTTC
CASSFPREQYF
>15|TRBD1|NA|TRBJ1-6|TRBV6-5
TGTGCCAGCAGTTACCGGGACAGCTTCAATTCACCCCTCCACTTT
CASSYRDSFNSPLHF
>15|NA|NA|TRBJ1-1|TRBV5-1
TGCGCCAGCAGCTTGAGGGCAGGGGCGGGCACTGAAGCTTTCTTT
CASSLRAGAGTEAFF
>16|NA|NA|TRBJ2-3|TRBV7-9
TGTGCCAGCACCCCTCGACGGGGAGGCGGGACAGATACGCAGTATTTT
CASTPRRGGGTDTQYF
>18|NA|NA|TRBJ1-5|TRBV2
TGTGCCAGCTCAAGCACGACCACCGGGACACTTAGCAATCAGCCCCAGCATTTT
CASSSTTTGTLSNQPQHF
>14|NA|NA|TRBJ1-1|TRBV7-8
TGTGCCAGCAGCTACAGAGTTATGAACACTGAAGCTTTCTTT
CASSYRVMNTEAFF
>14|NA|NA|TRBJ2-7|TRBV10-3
TGTGCCATCAGCCGTCCCGGGGTATGGCACGAGCAGTACTTC
CAISRPGVWHEQYF
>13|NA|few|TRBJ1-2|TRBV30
TGTGCCTGGAGTGTCGGGGGACCCTATGGCTACACCTTC
CAWSVGGPYGYTF
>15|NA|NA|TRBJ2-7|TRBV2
TGTGCCAGCAGTGAGGAGGAATGTATTACCTACGAGCAGTACTTC
CASSEEECITYEQYF
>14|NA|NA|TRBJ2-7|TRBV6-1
TGTGCCAGCAGGAGACAGGACCGAACCTACGAGCAGTACTTC
CASRRQDRTYEQYF
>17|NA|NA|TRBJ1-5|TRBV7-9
TGTGCCAGCAGCTTTGGGGCGGGGGCTCCCAGCAATCAGCCCCAGCATTTT
CASSFGAGAPSNQPQHF
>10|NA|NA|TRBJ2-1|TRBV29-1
TGCAGCGGGACATACAATGAGCAGTTCTTC
CSGTYNEQFF
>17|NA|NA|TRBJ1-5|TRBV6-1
TGTGCCAGCAGTGCTCTACAGAGTCCCAATAGCAATCAGCCCCAGCATTTT
CASSALQSPNSNQPQHF
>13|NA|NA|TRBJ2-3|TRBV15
TGTGCTTACCAAGACAGCAACACAGATACGCAGTATTTT
CAYQDSNTDTQYF
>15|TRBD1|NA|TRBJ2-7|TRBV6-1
TGTGCCTCGCGCACGGGACAGGTCGGGTCGTACGAGCAGTACTTC
CASRTGQVGSYEQYF
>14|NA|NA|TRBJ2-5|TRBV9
TGTGCCAGCAGCGTAAGCGACGGCGTAGAGACCCAGTACTTC
CASSVSDGVETQYF
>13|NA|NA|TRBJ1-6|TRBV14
TGTGCCAGCAGCCAAGTAGCTCATTCACCCCTCCACTTT
CASSQVAHSPLHF
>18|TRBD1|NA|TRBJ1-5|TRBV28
TGTGCCAGCAGTCGCCGGGACAGGGTGGCTGGTAGCAATCAGCCCCAGCATTTT
CASSRRDRVAGSNQPQHF
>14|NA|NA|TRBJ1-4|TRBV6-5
TGTGCCAGCAGTTACGTACAGGGAAATGAAAAACTGTTTTTT
CASSYVQGNEKLFF
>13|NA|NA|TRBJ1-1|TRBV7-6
TGTGCCAGCAGCTTAGTCCAGAACACTGAAGCTTTCTTT
CASSLVQNTEAFF
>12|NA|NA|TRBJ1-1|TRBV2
TGTGCCAGCATCCGCGGCTTTCCTGAAGCTTTCTTT
CASIRGFPEAFF
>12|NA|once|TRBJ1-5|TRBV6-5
TGTGCCAGCAGTTCGTTAAATCAGCCCCAGCATTTT
CASSSLNQPQHF
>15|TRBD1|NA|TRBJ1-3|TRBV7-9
TGTGCCAGCAGCCCCGGGACAGCCTCTGGAAACACCATATATTTT
CASSPGTASGNTIYF
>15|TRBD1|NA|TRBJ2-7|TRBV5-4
TGTGCCAGCAGCAAACCGGGACAGGGGGCATCAGAGCAGTACTTC
CASSKPGQGASEQYF
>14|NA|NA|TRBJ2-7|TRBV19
TGTGCCAGTAGTATGTTCAGGGGCCCCTACGAGCAGTACTTC
CASSMFRGPYEQYF
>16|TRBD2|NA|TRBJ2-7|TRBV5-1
TGCGCCAGCAGCTACTATAGCGGGAGTGGCTCCTACGAGCAGTACTTC
CASSYYSGSGSYEQYF
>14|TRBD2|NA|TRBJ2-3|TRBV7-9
TGTGCCAGCAGTCGGGGGGAGTCCACAGATACGCAGTATTTT
CASSRGESTDTQYF
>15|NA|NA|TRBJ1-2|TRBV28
TGTGCCAGCAGCCTAACCGGGACCCCAGGGGATGGCTACACCTTC
CASSLTGTPGDGYTF
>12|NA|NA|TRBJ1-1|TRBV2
TGTGCCAGCAGTGTAGGAGAGACTGAAGCTTTCTTT
CASSVGETEAFF
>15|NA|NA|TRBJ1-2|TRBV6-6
TGTGCCAGCAGTTACGTGGGGGCCGGGAACTATGGCTACACCTTC
CASSYVGAGNYGYTF
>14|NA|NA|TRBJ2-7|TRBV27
TGTGCCAGCAGGTCGAGGAGGGTTGCGTTCGAGCAGTACTTC
CASRSRRVAFEQYF
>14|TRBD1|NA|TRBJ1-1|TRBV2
TGTGCCAGCAGTGAGATAAGGCAGGGGGCCGAAGCTTTCTTT
CASSEIRQGAEAFF
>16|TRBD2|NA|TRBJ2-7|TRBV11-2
TGTGCCAGCAGCGAGAGGCCTAGCGGGAGCGTCCACGAGCAGTACTTC
CASSERPSGSVHEQYF
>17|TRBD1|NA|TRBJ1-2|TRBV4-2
TGTGCCAGCAGCCAAGTGGACAGGGGAGCCAGGGACTATGGCTACACCTTC
CASSQVDRGARDYGYTF
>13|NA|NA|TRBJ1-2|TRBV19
TGTGCCAGTTGGGGAAAGGGAGAAAGAGGCTACACCTTC
CASWGKGERGYTF
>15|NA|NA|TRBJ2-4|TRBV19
TGTGCCAGTAGTCACGGACACCAAGCCAAAAACAGTCAGTACTTC
CASSHGHQAKNSQYF
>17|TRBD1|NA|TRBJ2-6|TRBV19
TGTGCCAGTAGACCCGGGACAGGGACCTCTGGGGCCAACGTCCTGACTTTC
CASRPGTGTSGANVLTF
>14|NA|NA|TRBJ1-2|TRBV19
TGTGCCAGTAGTATCTGGACAGCGAGAGATGGCTACACCTTC
CASSIWTARDGYTF
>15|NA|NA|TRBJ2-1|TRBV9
TGTGCCAGCAGCGTAGACGGGGACTTCTACAATGAGCAGTTCTTC
CASSVDGDFYNEQFF
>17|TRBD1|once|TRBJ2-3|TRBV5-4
TGTGCCAGCAGCTTGGACCCCGGACAGGTCAGCACAGATACGCAGTATTTT
CASSLDPGQVSTDTQYF
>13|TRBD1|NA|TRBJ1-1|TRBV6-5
TGTGCCAGCAGGAGACAGGGCCAGTTGGGAGCTTTCTTT
CASRRQGQLGAFF
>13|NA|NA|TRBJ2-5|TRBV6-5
TGTGCCAGCAGTTTAGGACAGCTAGAGACCCAGTACTTC
CASSLGQLETQYF